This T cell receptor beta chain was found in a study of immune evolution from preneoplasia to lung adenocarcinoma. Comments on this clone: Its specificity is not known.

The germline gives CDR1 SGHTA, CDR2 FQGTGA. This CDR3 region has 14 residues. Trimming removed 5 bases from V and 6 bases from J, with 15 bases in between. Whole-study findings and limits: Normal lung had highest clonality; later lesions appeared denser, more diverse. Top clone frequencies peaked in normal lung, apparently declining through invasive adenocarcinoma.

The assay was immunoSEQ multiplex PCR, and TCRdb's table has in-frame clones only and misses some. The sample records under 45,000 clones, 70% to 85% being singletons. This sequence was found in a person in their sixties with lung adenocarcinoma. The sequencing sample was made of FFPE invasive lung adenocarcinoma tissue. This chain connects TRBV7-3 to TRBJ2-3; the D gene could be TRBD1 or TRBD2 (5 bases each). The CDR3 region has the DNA TGTGCCAGCAGCGCCACCGGGGCGTCGGATACGCAGTATTTT. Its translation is CASSATGASDTQYF. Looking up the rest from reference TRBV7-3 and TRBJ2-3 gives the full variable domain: GAGVSQTPSNKVTEKGKYVELRCDPISGHTALYWYRQSLGQGPEFLIYFQGTGAADDSGLPNDRFFAVRPEGSVSTLKIQRTERGDSAVYLCASSATGASDTQYFGPGTRLTVL.